This T cell receptor (beta chain) appears in the sequencing data of a study of blood T cell repertoires in COVID-19. Methods used by the authors: Amplification of reference gene primers provided the estimated nucleated cell counts. The table came from immunoSEQ multiplex PCR; TCRdb's copy has only in-frame clones and leaves some out. V and J calls and clone size are as listed in that table; D and trimming were resolved from the DNA. The sample has under 300,000 clones, around nine tenths seen once. Germline loops: CDR1 MNHEY, CDR2 SVGAGI. The CDR3 contains 15 residues. V trimming: 6 bases; J trimming: 6 bases; junction bases outside the gene matches: 10.

The specimen was PBMCs or T cells enriched from blood (not recorded which). The genes are TRBV6-5 and TRBJ2-2, with 7 bases fitting TRBD1. The sequence was collected from a woman aged 45-60 years who had recovered from COVID-19. Here the CDR3 reads CASSDTLRGPGELFF. The CDR3 DNA reads as TGTGCCAGCAGCGATACCCTTAGGGGGCCCGGGGAGCTGTTTTTT.